Listed below are T cell receptor beta chains from one sample, sequenced in a study of shared clonotypes between healthy human individuals. TCRdb's copy holds only in-frame clones and misses some; the assay was immunoSEQ multiplex PCR. In the table there are 2 million or so clones, about 95% of which are singletons. The sample comprised naive CD4+ T cells sorted from blood. The receptor set was obtained from a man aged 18 to 30 in good health. The CDR3 runs from the conserved cysteine through the conserved F or W. The D gene is left open where the match is weak. Part of the rows lack a size; the others show once, few, many or a class for expanded clones.

j_call clone_size v_call d_call cdr3_aa cdr3_nt
TRBJ2-3 NA TRBV5-4 TRBD2 CASSFFGGGKNTDTQYF TGTGCCAGCAGCTTTTTCGGCGGGGGGAAGAACACAGATACGCAGTATTTT
TRBJ2-2 NA TRBV7-9 NA CASSGGASTGELFF TGTGCCAGCAGCGGAGGGGCGAGCACCGGGGAGCTGTTTTTT
TRBJ2-7 NA TRBV19 TRBD1 CASSITGGAGEQYF TGTGCCAGTAGTATAACAGGGGGCGCGGGGGAGCAGTACTTC
TRBJ2-2 NA TRBV5-4 TRBD2 CAFTDERGNTGELFF TGTGCCTTTACGGATGAGCGGGGGAACACCGGGGAGCTGTTTTTT
TRBJ2-1 NA TRBV7-2 NA CASSPGHRDEQFF TGTGCCAGCAGCCCAGGACACCGGGATGAGCAGTTCTTC
TRBJ2-1 NA TRBV4-1 NA CASSQVGPINEQFF TGCGCCAGCAGCCAAGTCGGTCCAATAAATGAGCAGTTCTTC
TRBJ1-6 NA TRBV27 NA CASRTPNSYNSPLHF TGTGCCAGCAGGACACCCAACTCCTATAATTCACCCCTCCACTTT
TRBJ1-6 NA TRBV19 NA CASSNGVPPLHF TGTGCCAGTAGTAATGGGGTTCCACCCCTCCACTTT
TRBJ2-3 NA TRBV27 NA CASSLRAGDTQYF TGTGCCAGCTCCCTCCGAGCGGGAGATACGCAGTATTTT
TRBJ2-1 NA TRBV9 TRBD2 CASSVATLAGGSNNEQFF TGTGCCAGCAGCGTCGCGACTTTAGCGGGAGGTAGTAACAATGAGCAGTTCTTC
TRBJ2-5 NA TRBV10-1 NA CASSESTRRETQYF TGCGCCAGCAGTGAGTCGACTCGGAGAGAGACCCAGTACTTC
TRBJ1-5 NA TRBV7-2 NA CASSSGGPNSNQPQHF TGTGCCAGCAGTAGTGGAGGCCCAAATAGCAATCAGCCCCAGCATTTT
TRBJ2-7 NA TRBV7-9 NA CASSLASQGNEQYF TGTGCCAGCAGCTTAGCGAGCCAGGGGAACGAGCAGTACTTC
TRBJ2-3 NA TRBV6-5 NA CASSYQVWDSTDTQYF TGTGCCAGCAGTTACCAGGTTTGGGATAGCACAGATACGCAGTATTTT
TRBJ2-7 NA TRBV5-1 NA CASSLGAGIPYEQYF TGCGCCAGCAGCTTGGGGGCCGGAATCCCCTACGAGCAGTACTTC
TRBJ2-2 NA TRBV9 TRBD1 CASSPWGTGRTGELFF TGTGCCAGCAGCCCCTGGGGGACAGGACGGACCGGGGAGCTGTTTTTT
TRBJ2-7 NA TRBV7-2 NA CASSPTISKAYEQYF TGTGCCAGCAGCCCCACCATATCAAAAGCCTACGAGCAGTACTTC
TRBJ2-5 NA TRBV27 NA CASRRRDSVAETQYF TGTGCCAGCAGACGTAGGGACTCGGTGGCTGAGACCCAGTACTTC
TRBJ2-1 NA TRBV5-1 TRBD2 CASRKRLAGGNEQFF TGTGCCAGCAGGAAAAGACTAGCGGGAGGCAATGAGCAGTTCTTC
TRBJ1-1 NA TRBV11-2 NA CASSLDKTSLNTEAFF TGTGCCAGCAGCCTCGACAAGACATCTCTGAACACTGAAGCTTTCTTT
TRBJ2-5 NA TRBV10-3 TRBD1 CAISQSEGARETQYF TGTGCCATCAGTCAATCAGAGGGGGCGAGAGAGACCCAGTACTTC
TRBJ1-3 NA TRBV9 NA CASTRSSGNTIYF TGTGCCAGCACCCGCAGCTCTGGAAACACCATATATTTT
TRBJ2-3 once TRBV5-1 TRBD1 CASRGDRYTDTQYF TGCGCCAGCAGAGGGGACAGATACACAGATACGCAGTATTTT
TRBJ1-2 NA TRBV28 TRBD1 CATVLGGTGVYGYTF TGTGCCACAGTTTTGGGAGGGACAGGGGTCTATGGCTACACCTTC
TRBJ2-1 NA TRBV9 TRBD2 CASSVPGLAVSSYNEQFF TGTGCCAGCAGCGTCCCGGGACTAGCGGTTAGCTCCTACAATGAGCAGTTCTTC
TRBJ1-6 NA TRBV30 NA CAWSASSGTANSPLHF TGTGCCTGGAGTGCGAGCTCCGGGACGGCGAATTCACCCCTCCACTTT
TRBJ2-1 NA TRBV14 NA CASSQRVRGRYNEQFF TGTGCCAGCAGCCAACGCGTTCGGGGGAGGTACAATGAGCAGTTCTTC
TRBJ1-6 NA TRBV5-6 NA CASSWTKGRSPLHF TGTGCCAGCAGCTGGACCAAAGGACGGTCACCCCTCCACTTT
TRBJ2-7 NA TRBV7-7 TRBD2 CASSPGGLYEQYF TGTGCTAGCAGCCCGGGAGGCCTCTACGAGCAGTACTTC
TRBJ2-1 NA TRBV7-2 NA CASSLGGGPYEQFF TGTGCCAGCAGCTTGGGGGGAGGCCCTTATGAGCAGTTCTTC
TRBJ2-3 NA TRBV18 TRBD1 CASSPPGQGTTDTQYF TGTGCCAGCTCACCTCCCGGACAGGGGACCACAGATACGCAGTATTTT
TRBJ2-1 NA TRBV6-1 NA CASSDGGGLFHEQFF TGTGCCAGCAGTGATGGGGGGGGGCTCTTCCATGAGCAGTTCTTC
TRBJ1-4 NA TRBV11-2 NA CASSSDGGTNEKLFF TGTGCCAGCAGCTCGGATGGGGGGACTAATGAAAAACTGTTTTTT
TRBJ1-1 NA TRBV5-4 NA CASSQTGRENTEAFF TGTGCCAGCAGCCAAACAGGACGGGAGAACACTGAAGCTTTCTTT
TRBJ2-1 NA TRBV7-2 NA CASLGVNEQFF TGTGCCAGCCTTGGGGTGAATGAGCAGTTCTTC
TRBJ1-1 NA TRBV5-1 TRBD1 CASSLDLGQGAIGAEAFF TGCGCCAGCAGCTTGGATCTGGGACAGGGAGCGATCGGGGCTGAAGCTTTCTTT
TRBJ1-1 NA TRBV5-1 NA CASSFQLAGTEAFF TGCGCCAGCAGCTTCCAGCTCGCTGGCACTGAAGCTTTCTTT
TRBJ2-7 NA TRBV6-5 NA CASSYSSGAGREQYF TGTGCCAGCAGTTACTCGTCGGGAGCGGGTCGCGAGCAGTACTTC
TRBJ2-1 NA TRBV18 NA CASSLLTGSNEQFF TGTGCCAGCTCACTCCTAACAGGGTCGAATGAGCAGTTCTTC
TRBJ1-1 NA TRBV6-1 NA CASSFTEAFF TGTGCCAGCAGTTTCACTGAAGCTTTCTTT
TRBJ1-4 NA TRBV7-9 NA CASSLAPGDRAKLFF TGTGCCAGCAGCTTAGCCCCCGGGGATAGGGCAAAACTGTTTTTT
TRBJ1-2 NA TRBV6-5 NA CASGRGAGEGGYTF TGTGCCAGCGGCCGGGGGGCGGGTGAGGGTGGCTACACCTTC
TRBJ2-7 NA TRBV5-1 NA CASSSYMTPYEQYF TGCGCCAGCAGCTCCTACATGACCCCCTACGAGCAGTACTTC
TRBJ1-2 NA TRBV7-3 NA CASSSSPNDGYTF TGTGCCAGCAGCTCCTCCCCGAACGATGGCTACACCTTC
TRBJ2-7 few TRBV20-1 NA CSARVGSEQYF TGCAGTGCTAGAGTGGGGAGCGAGCAGTACTTC
TRBJ2-2 NA TRBV10-3 TRBD2 CAISDGIGGGPTGELFF TGTGCCATCAGTGACGGGATCGGCGGGGGTCCCACCGGGGAGCTGTTTTTT
TRBJ1-1 NA TRBV5-1 NA CASSRIATNTEAFF TGCGCCAGCAGCAGAATAGCTACGAACACTGAAGCTTTCTTT
TRBJ2-7 NA TRBV5-4 NA CASSTDGTYEQYF TGTGCCAGCAGCACTGACGGGACCTACGAGCAGTACTTC